Sequencing of this T cell receptor beta chain was carried out in a study of blood T cell repertoires in COVID-19. Turning to the study itself: Acute-phase and convalescent COVID-19 samples originated in the United States, Italy and Spain. PBMCs, B-cell-depleted T cells, or T cells were the source of the cDNA or gDNA that made up the material.

The V and J ends lost 2 bases and 11 bases respectively, with 20 bases between them. CDR3 size: 15 residues. Germline V gives CDR1 MDHEN, CDR2 SYDVKM. Under the authors' procedure: Estimation of nucleated cell counts was performed using reference gene primer amplification. The assay was immunoSEQ multiplex PCR, and TCRdb's table has in-frame clones only and misses some. V and J calls and clone size follow that table, whereas D and trimming were derived from the DNA. The sample comprises about 180,000 clones, about 88% of which are singletons, and less than 3.5% rests with the top ten. The source of this sequence is a woman aged 25 to 39 with active or convalescent COVID-19. The sequenced sample was peripheral blood. This rearrangement joins TRBV28 to TRBJ2-3; D is unclear. CDR3 DNA: TGTGCCAGCAGTTTAGGAATGAGGAGCCTATCCTTGCAGTATTTT. Translated: CASSLGMRSLSLQYF.